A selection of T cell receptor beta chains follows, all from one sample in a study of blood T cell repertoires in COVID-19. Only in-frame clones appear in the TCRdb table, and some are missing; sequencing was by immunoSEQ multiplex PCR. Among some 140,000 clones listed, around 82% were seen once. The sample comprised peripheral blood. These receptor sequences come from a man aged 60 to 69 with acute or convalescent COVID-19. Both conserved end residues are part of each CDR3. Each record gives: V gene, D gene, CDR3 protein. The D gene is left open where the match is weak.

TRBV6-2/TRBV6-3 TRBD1 CASSDGQVPQPQHF
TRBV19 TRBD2 CASSSGTSGARPQYF
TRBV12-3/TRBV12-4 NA CASTGARAQYF
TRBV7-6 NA CASSILRDNQETQYF
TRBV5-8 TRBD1 CASSGRTGGEYTGELFF
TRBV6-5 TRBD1 CASSYSGTGGSGYTF
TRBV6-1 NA CASSEVGGETQYF
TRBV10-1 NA CASSRTVLQGDKADTQYF
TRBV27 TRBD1 CASSGPRGTEEAFF
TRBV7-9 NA CASSSGGGGTEAFF
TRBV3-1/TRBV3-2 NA CASSPLSQGGTDTQYF
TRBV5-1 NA CASSLVGGSNQPQHF
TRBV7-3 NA CASSRQGLQETQYF
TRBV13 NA CASSSTTTEAFF
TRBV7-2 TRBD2 CASSTASGYEQYF
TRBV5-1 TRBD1 CASGGTDNNSPLHF
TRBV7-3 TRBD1 CASSLDRGLTDTQYF
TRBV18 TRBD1 CASSPGQGVYSNQPQHF
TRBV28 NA CASSFTGSQETQYF
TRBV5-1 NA CASSSQSLETVGGGSYGYTF
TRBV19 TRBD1 CASSRQGAFGTDTQYF
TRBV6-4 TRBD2 CASSEEPTSGSGELFF
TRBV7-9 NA CASSLQGGPRAHEQYF
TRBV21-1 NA CASSKARTQGGTEAFF
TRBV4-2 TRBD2 CASSQGLREGGELFF
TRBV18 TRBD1 CASSSTGVNTEAFF